The rows below give T cell receptor beta chains drawn from one sample of a study of tissue T cells after allogeneic stem cell transplantation. Sequencing used immunoSEQ multiplex PCR; TCRdb keeps in-frame clones, though not all of them. The sample lists under 750 clones; 80% to 90% were seen once. The sequences come from duodenal tissue, collected at autopsy. Receptors were obtained from a male patient between 35 and 69 years old with steroid-refractory graft-versus-host disease after an allogeneic stem cell transplant. Some T cells may be provided by the graft donor. The CDR3 runs from the conserved cysteine through the conserved F or W. A D gene is named only where the DNA matches it firmly. Clone size is shown for a subset of rows, as once, few, many or a class of expanded clone.

>13|NA|NA|TRBV7-2|TRBJ2-2
TGTGCCAGCAGCTCAGTTAGGTCCGGGGAGCTGTTTTTT
CASSSVRSGELFF
>19|NA|once|TRBV23-1|TRBJ2-2
TGCGCCAGCAGTCAAGAGGATGAGACAGGAGTTCGGGGAGCAGGGGAGCTGTTTTTT
CASSQEDETGVRGAGELFF
>15|NA|NA|TRBV19|TRBJ1-1
TGTGCCAGTAGTATAGATTCTCGGTTGGCAGCCGAAGCTTTCTTT
CASSIDSRLAAEAFF
>14|TRBD1|NA|TRBV7-6|TRBJ1-1
TGTGCCAGCAGCTTAGACAGGGGGAACACTGAAGCTTTCTTT
CASSLDRGNTEAFF
>13|TRBD1|NA|TRBV30|TRBJ1-1
TGTGCCTGGATCCCGAACAGGGGTTATGAAGCTTTCTTT
CAWIPNRGYEAFF
>15|NA|NA|TRBV7-2|TRBJ2-1
TGTGCCAGCAGCTTCACCACCGGCGCCCACAATGAGCAGTTCTTC
CASSFTTGAHNEQFF
>15|NA|NA|TRBV3-1/TRBV3-2|TRBJ2-1
TGTGCCAGCAGCCAAGATTCGGGAAAGGACAATGAGCAGTTCTTC
CASSQDSGKDNEQFF
>15|NA|once|TRBV4-3|TRBJ2-1
TGCGCCAGCAGCCAAGATCGGGTAGGGGCCAATGAGCAGTTCTTC
CASSQDRVGANEQFF
>18|NA|NA|TRBV4-3|TRBJ2-3
TGCGCCAGCAGCCAAGGAAATTTGGGACCCAACTCAGCAGATACGCAGTATTTT
CASSQGNLGPNSADTQYF
>15|TRBD1|NA|TRBV5-4|TRBJ1-3
TGTGCCAGCAGTCCCCAGGGGGCCACTGGAAACACCATATATTTT
CASSPQGATGNTIYF
>11|NA|NA|TRBV12-3/TRBV12-4|TRBJ1-2
NA
CASRQYFGYTF
>13|NA|NA|TRBV11-2|TRBJ1-2
TGTGCCAGCAGCTTAAGGGAAAGCTATGGCTACACCTTC
CASSLRESYGYTF
>13|NA|once|TRBV7-3|TRBJ2-1
TGTGCCAGCGGGTTAGCTAGGGGGAATGAGCAGTTCTTC
CASGLARGNEQFF
>13|NA|NA|TRBV3-1/TRBV3-2|TRBJ2-7
TGTGCCAGCAGCCAAACTCCCATGGGCTGGCAGTACTTC
CASSQTPMGWQYF
>14|NA|NA|TRBV5-5|TRBJ2-3
TGTGCCAGCAGCTTCGGGTGGGGCACAGATACGCAGTATTTT
CASSFGWGTDTQYF
>14|NA|NA|TRBV4-2|TRBJ2-3
TGTGCCAGCAGCCAAGATCGACGAACAGATACGCAGTATTTT
CASSQDRRTDTQYF
>17|TRBD1|NA|TRBV2|TRBJ2-3
TGTGCCAGCAGTGAAGGAGAATGGACAGGGGGCTATGATACGCAGTATTTT
CASSEGEWTGGYDTQYF
>15|TRBD2|NA|TRBV11-1|TRBJ2-5
TGTGCCAGCAGCCCCGGACTAGCGGGGGGGAAGACCCAGTACTTC
CASSPGLAGGKTQYF
>17|NA|NA|TRBV19|TRBJ1-5
TGTGCCAGTAGTATGATCATACGTCGTTATAGCAATCAGCCCCAGCATTTT
CASSMIIRRYSNQPQHF
>13|NA|NA|TRBV27|TRBJ2-1
TGTGCCAGCAGTTTACCCCCGGCCAATGAGCAGTTCTTC
CASSLPPANEQFF
>15|TRBD2|NA|TRBV9|TRBJ2-5
TGTGCCAGCAGCACCGGACTAGCGGGGGCGGAGACCCAGTACTTC
CASSTGLAGAETQYF
>14|TRBD1|NA|TRBV7-2|TRBJ1-1
TGTGCCAGCAGCCCAGGGACAGGGAGGACTGAAGCTTTCTTT
CASSPGTGRTEAFF
>14|NA|NA|TRBV11-2|TRBJ2-7
TGTGCCAGCAGCTTAGGACTAGTTTCCTACGAGCAGTACTTC
CASSLGLVSYEQYF
>19|TRBD2|NA|TRBV24-1|TRBJ2-5
TGTGCCACCAGTGACCCCGGACTAGCGGGGGGGCCTGGGCAAGAGACCCAGTACTTC
CATSDPGLAGGPGQETQYF
>14|NA|NA|TRBV27|TRBJ1-6
TGTGCCAGCAGTCAGATCATATTAAGATCACCCCTCCACTTT
CASSQIILRSPLHF
>15|TRBD1|NA|TRBV30|TRBJ2-2
TGTGCCTGGAGGCTCCCGGGACAGGGGTCCGGGGAGCTGTTTTTT
CAWRLPGQGSGELFF
>16|NA|once|TRBV30|TRBJ2-2
TGTGCCTGGATAGGGCGCGGGGTTGCGAACACCGGGGAGCTGTTTTTT
CAWIGRGVANTGELFF
>13|NA|NA|TRBV7-3|TRBJ2-5
TGTGCCAGCAGCTTATCCCCGGGAGAGACCCAGTACTTC
CASSLSPGETQYF
>13|NA|few|TRBV12-3/TRBV12-4|TRBJ1-2
TGTGCCAGCAGTTTAAAGCAGGGAGATGGCTACACCTTC
CASSLKQGDGYTF
>13|TRBD1|NA|TRBV6-5|TRBJ2-7
TGTGCCAGCAGGGTGACAGGGTCCTACGAGCAGTACTTC
CASRVTGSYEQYF
>15|NA|NA|TRBV19|TRBJ2-7
TGTGCCAGTAGTATAGCGACAGGGACTTCCTACGAGCAGTACTTC
CASSIATGTSYEQYF
>13|TRBD1|NA|TRBV11-2|TRBJ2-7
TGTGCCAGCAGCCGGGACAGGAACTACGAGCAGTACTTC
CASSRDRNYEQYF
>14|NA|NA|TRBV19|TRBJ2-4
TGTGCCAGTAGCGTACTACGAGCCAAAAACATTCAGTACTTC
CASSVLRAKNIQYF
>15|TRBD1|NA|TRBV19|TRBJ1-1
TGTGCCAGTAGTTCGAGGACAGGGTTAAACACTGAAGCTTTCTTT
CASSSRTGLNTEAFF
>17|NA|NA|TRBV9|TRBJ2-5
TGTGCCAGCAGCGCTCGGGTTTATAGCGGCCGCCAAGAGACCCAGTACTTC
CASSARVYSGRQETQYF
>14|NA|NA|TRBV13|TRBJ2-5
TGTGCCAGCAGCCCGGTTTCCGGGCAAGAGACCCAGTACTTC
CASSPVSGQETQYF